The 26 T cell receptor beta chains presented below share a single source sample, sequenced in a study of monozygotic twins with inflammatory bowel disease. Reprocessing the 5' RACE reads, TCRdb reports a single entry for every CDR3 protein and omits DNA. The sample table sets out 300,000 to 400,000 distinct CDR3 sequences. Sequenced input: blood. The receptors were sampled from a human donor with ulcerative colitis or Crohn's disease, or a healthy co-twin of an affected twin (not recorded which).

This sequence joins TRBV11-1 and TRBJ2-1; TCRdb returns TRBD2, unconfirmable since there is no DNA. Per the germline V gene, CDR1 is SGHAT and CDR2 is FQDESV (reference sequence). The CDR3 has 19 residues. The CDR3 region is CASSSGLAGGPGSYNEQFF. The variable domain in full, completed from reference TRBV11-1 and TRBJ2-1, reads EAEVAQSPRYKITEKSQAVAFWCDPISGHATLYWYRQILGQGPELLVQFQDESVVDDSQLPKDRFSAERLKGVDSTLKIQPAELGDSAMYLCASSSGLAGGPGSYNEQFFGPGTRLTVL.

V and J are TRBV6-1 and TRBJ2-7; checking the TCRdb D call of TRBD1 is not possible without DNA. Per the germline V gene, CDR1 is MNHNS and CDR2 is SASEGT. The CDR3 covers 13 residues. The CDR3 sequence is CASQRDIEYEQYF.

V is TRBV7-2 and J is TRBJ2-1. The CDR3 covers 14 residues. In germline, CDR1 is SGHTA, CDR2 FQGNSA. This CDR3 reads CASSLAVLAGEQFF.

This sequence joins TRBV12-5 and TRBJ1-1. The CDR3 runs to 19 residues. Germline V gene sequence: CDR1 LGHNT, CDR2 FRNRAP. CDR3 loop: CASGLVLGLGGSLNTEAFF.

The chain couples TRBV18 to TRBJ1-2. The CDR3 consists of 13 residues. Germline V lookup: CDR1 KGHSH, CDR2 LQKENI. The CDR3 loop is CASSPYVDYGYTF.

J is TRBJ2-1 and V is TRBV6-2 or TRBV6-3; TCRdb gives TRBD2 as the D gene, but with no DNA this cannot be confirmed. CDR3 size: 17 residues. Germline CDR1 MNHEY, CDR2 SVGEGT. CDR3 amino acids: CASRPQAGGPVYNEQFF.

The V and J genes are TRBV24-1 and TRBJ2-7; lacking DNA, the TRBD1 call made by TCRdb goes unchecked. This CDR3 region has 14 residues. The germline CDR1 and CDR2 sequences are KGHDR and SFDVKD. This CDR3 is CATSDAGQAYEQYF.

The chain has TRBV7-8 and TRBJ1-1. CDR3 size: 12 residues. Germline values: CDR1 SGHVS, CDR2 FQNEAQ. The CDR3 region is CASSLNFGEAFF.

The chain recombines TRBV3-1 with TRBJ2-3; TCRdb returns TRBD2, unconfirmable since there is no DNA. The V gene's germline CDR1 is LGHDT and CDR2 YNNKEL (reference sequence). This CDR3 is 17 amino acids long. The CDR3 is CASSQVIRAGGGDTQYF.

The chain uses TRBV29-1 and TRBJ2-5; the TRBD1 assignment by TCRdb is unverifiable without DNA. The germline gives CDR1 SQVTM, CDR2 ANQGSEA. This CDR3 spans 14 amino acids. CDR3 sequence reads: CSVDTDRLQETQYF.

The chain is built from TRBV12-3 or TRBV12-4 and TRBJ1-2; absent DNA, TCRdb's TRBD1 call cannot be checked. This CDR3 region has 15 residues. The CDR3 spells CASSFTGTGGVGYTF.

J is TRBJ1-5 and V is TRBV5-6. The CDR3 contains 14 residues. Germline V gene data show CDR1 as SGHDT and CDR2 as YYEEEE. The chain's CDR3 is CASSLNGDAQPQHF.

This rearrangement joins TRBV19 to TRBJ1-1; TCRdb outputs TRBD1, but without DNA this stays unchecked. Germline CDR1 and CDR2: LNHDA and SQIVND (reference sequence). The CDR3 spans 14 residues. The CDR3: CASSVYFQGNEAFF. Complete variable domain (other parts from reference TRBV19 and TRBJ1-1): DGGITQSPKYLFRKEGQNVTLSCEQNLNHDAMYWYRQDPGQGLRLIYYSQIVNDFQKGDIAEGYSVSREKKESFPLTVTSAQKNPTAFYLCASSVYFQGNEAFFGQGTRLTVV.

The CDR3 spells CASTSGRARGTQYF. J is TRBJ2-5 and V is TRBV12-3 or TRBV12-4; without DNA, the TCRdb call of TRBD1 cannot be checked. The CDR3 is 14 amino acids.

The rearrangement links TRBV7-2 to TRBJ2-4; there is no DNA to check the TCRdb D call of TRBD1. Germline assignment: CDR1 SGHTA and CDR2 FQGNSA. The CDR3 sequence is 11 residues long. The CDR3 here is CASSSSGDSVF.

The chain employs TRBV5-1 and TRBJ1-4; lacking DNA, the TRBD1 call made by TCRdb goes unchecked. Germline loops: CDR1 SGHRS, CDR2 YFSETQ. The CDR3 is 16 amino acids. CDR3 sequence reads: CASSLGQGAPNEKLFF.

The chain recombines TRBV7-2 with TRBJ1-6; without DNA, the TCRdb call of TRBD1 cannot be checked. Germline-derived CDR1 and CDR2 are SGHTA and FQGNSA. This CDR3 region has 16 residues. The CDR3 here is CASSLGRTVRNSPLHF. Full variable domain (missing parts from reference TRBV7-2 and TRBJ1-6): GAGVSQSPSNKVTEKGKDVELRCDPISGHTALYWYRQSLGQGLEFLIYFQGNSAPDKSGLPSDRFSAERTGGSVSTLTIQRTQQEDSAVYLCASSLGRTVRNSPLHFGNGTRLTVT.

The chain employs TRBV29-1 and TRBJ2-7. The CDR3 has 12 residues. Germline CDR1 and CDR2: SQVTM and ANQGSEA. CDR3 sequence: CSVAGYSYEQYF.

V usage is TRBV7-2 and J usage is TRBJ1-1. The CDR3 is 15 amino acids. CDR1 and CDR2 from the germline V gene are SGHTA and FQGNSA. Here the CDR3 reads CASSLALGRAAEAFF.

This rearrangement joins TRBV5-1 to TRBJ1-1; absent DNA, TCRdb's TRBD1 call cannot be checked. The germline V gene has CDR1 SGHRS and CDR2 YFSETQ. There are 17 residues in the CDR3. The CDR3: CASSLGPARGVNTEAFF.

V usage is TRBV4-3 and J usage is TRBJ2-2; TCRdb names TRBD1, which stays unverified in the absence of DNA. The CDR3 consists of 17 residues. Germline loops: CDR1 LGHNA, CDR2 YSLEER. This CDR3 is CASSQEFNRGNTGELFF.

This chain links TRBV28 with TRBJ2-1; the D call of TRBD1 rests on TCRdb alone, since no DNA is present to check it. This CDR3 has 15 amino acids. Germline CDR1 and CDR2: MDHEN and SYDVKM. The CDR3 loop reads CASGKRGPTYNEQFF.

This chain connects TRBV11-2 to TRBJ1-2. Germline values: CDR1 SGHAT, CDR2 FQNNGV. The CDR3 length is 14 residues. The CDR3 sequence is CASSLVELGYGYTF. The entire variable domain, with the rest obtained from reference TRBV11-2 and TRBJ1-2, is as follows: EAGVAQSPRYKIIEKRQSVAFWCNPISGHATLYWYQQILGQGPKLLIQFQNNGVVDDSQLPKDRFSAERLKGVDSTLKIQPAKLEDSAVYLCASSLVELGYGYTFGSGTRLTVV.

The chain links TRBV12-3 or TRBV12-4 to TRBJ2-3; there is no DNA to check the TCRdb D call of TRBD1. This CDR3 has 14 amino acids. The CDR3 protein is CASSSKGGPNTQYF.

V gene TRBV12-3 or TRBV12-4 combines with J gene TRBJ2-6; TCRdb proposes TRBD1, but this gene call is untestable without DNA. The CDR3 loop spans 17 amino acids. The CDR3 region is CASSSTGGISGANVLTF.

The genes are TRBV3-1 and TRBJ2-3; the D gene TCRdb calls, TRBD1, cannot be checked with no DNA. Germline CDR1 is LGHDT and CDR2 is YNNKEL (reference sequence). The CDR3 is 13 amino acids. The CDR3 loop reads CASSWSRADTQYF.